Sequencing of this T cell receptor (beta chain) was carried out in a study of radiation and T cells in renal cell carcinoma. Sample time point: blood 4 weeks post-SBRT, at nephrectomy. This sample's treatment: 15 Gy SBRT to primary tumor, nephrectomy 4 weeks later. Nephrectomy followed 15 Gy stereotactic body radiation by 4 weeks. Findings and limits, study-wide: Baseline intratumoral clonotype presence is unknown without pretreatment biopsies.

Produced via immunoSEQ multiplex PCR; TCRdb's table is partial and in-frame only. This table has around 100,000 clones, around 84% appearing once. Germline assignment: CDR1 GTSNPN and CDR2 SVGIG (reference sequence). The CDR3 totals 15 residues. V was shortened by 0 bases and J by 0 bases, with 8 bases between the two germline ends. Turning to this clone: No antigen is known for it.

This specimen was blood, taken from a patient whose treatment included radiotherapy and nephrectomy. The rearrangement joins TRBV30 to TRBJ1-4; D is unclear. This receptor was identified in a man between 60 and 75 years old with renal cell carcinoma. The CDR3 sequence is CAWSVALATNEKLFF. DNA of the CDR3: TGTGCCTGGAGTGTTGCACTTGCAACTAATGAAAAACTGTTTTTT.